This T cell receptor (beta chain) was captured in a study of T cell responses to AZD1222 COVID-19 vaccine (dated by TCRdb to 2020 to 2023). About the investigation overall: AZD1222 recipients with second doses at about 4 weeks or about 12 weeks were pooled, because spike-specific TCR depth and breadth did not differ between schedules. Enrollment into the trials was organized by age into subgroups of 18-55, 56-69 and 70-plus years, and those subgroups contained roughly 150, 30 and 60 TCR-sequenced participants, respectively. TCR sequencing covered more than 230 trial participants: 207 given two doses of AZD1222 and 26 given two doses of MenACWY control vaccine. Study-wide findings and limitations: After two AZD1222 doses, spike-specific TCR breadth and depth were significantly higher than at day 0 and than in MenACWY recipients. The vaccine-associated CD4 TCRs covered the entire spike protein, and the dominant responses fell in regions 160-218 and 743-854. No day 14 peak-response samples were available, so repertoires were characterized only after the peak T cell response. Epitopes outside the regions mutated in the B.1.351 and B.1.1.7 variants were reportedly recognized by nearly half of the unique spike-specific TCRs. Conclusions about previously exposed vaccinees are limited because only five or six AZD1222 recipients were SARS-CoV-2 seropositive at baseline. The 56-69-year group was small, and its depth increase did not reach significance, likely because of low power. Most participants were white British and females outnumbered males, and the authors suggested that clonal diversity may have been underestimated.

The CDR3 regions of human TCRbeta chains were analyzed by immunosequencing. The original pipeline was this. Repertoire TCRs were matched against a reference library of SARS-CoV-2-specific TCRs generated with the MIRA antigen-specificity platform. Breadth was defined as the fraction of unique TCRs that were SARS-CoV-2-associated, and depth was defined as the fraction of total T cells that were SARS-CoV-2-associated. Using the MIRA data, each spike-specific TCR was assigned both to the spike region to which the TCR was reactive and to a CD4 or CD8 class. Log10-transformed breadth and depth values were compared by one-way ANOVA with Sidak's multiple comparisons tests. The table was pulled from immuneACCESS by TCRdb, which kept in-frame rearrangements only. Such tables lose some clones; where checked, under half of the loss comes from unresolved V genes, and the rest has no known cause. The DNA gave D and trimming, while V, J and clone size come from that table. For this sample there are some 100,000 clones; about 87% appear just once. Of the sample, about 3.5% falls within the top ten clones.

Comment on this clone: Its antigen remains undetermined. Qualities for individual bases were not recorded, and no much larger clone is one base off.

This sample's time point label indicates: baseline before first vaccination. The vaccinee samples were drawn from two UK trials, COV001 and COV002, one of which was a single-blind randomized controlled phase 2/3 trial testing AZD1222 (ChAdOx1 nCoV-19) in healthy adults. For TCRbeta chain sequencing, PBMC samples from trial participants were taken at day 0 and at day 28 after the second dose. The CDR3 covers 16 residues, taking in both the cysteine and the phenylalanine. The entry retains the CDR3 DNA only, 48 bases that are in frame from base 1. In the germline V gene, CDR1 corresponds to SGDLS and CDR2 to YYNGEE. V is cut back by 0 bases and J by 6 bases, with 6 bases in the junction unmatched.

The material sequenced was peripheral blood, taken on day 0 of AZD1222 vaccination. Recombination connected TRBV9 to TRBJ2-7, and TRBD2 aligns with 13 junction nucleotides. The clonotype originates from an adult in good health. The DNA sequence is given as TGTGCCAGCAGCGTAGAGGGACTAGCGGGGATTCGCGAGCAGTACTTC. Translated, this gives CASSVEGLAGIREQYF.